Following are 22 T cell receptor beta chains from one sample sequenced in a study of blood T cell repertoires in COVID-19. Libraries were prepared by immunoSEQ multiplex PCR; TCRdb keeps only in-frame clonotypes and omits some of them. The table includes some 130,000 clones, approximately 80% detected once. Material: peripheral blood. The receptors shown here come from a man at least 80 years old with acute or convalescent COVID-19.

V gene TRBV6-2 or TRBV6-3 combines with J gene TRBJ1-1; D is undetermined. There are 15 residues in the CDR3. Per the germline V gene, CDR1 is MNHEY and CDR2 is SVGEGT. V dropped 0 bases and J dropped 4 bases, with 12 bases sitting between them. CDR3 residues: CASSYSKLGSTEAFF. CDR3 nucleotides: TGTGCCAGCAGTTACTCCAAGCTTGGGAGCACTGAAGCTTTCTTT.

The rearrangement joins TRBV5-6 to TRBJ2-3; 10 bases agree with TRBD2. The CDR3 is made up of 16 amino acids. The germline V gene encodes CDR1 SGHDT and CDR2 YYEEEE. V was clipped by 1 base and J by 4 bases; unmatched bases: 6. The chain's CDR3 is CASSLMASGGPDTQYF. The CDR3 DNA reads TGTGCCAGCAGCTTGATGGCTAGCGGGGGCCCAGATACGCAGTATTTT.

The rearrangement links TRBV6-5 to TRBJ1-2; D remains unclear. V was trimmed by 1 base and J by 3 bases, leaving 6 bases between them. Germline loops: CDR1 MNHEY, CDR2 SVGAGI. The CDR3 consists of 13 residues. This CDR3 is CASSYLDHYGYTF. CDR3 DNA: TGTGCCAGCAGTTACTTAGATCACTATGGCTACACCTTC.

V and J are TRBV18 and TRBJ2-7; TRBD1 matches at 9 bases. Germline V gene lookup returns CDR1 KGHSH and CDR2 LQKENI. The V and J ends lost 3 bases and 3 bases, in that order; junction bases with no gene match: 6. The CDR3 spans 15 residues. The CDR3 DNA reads TGTGCCAGCTCACCTCAACCGGGACAGGGCTACGAGCAGTACTTC. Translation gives CASSPQPGQGYEQYF.

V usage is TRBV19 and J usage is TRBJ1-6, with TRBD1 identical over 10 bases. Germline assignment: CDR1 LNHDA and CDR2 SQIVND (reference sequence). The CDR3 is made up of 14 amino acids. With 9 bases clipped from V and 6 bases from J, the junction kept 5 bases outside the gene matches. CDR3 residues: CASSGQGGNSPLHF. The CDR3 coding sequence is TGTGCCAGCTCCGGACAGGGGGGTAATTCACCCCTCCACTTT.

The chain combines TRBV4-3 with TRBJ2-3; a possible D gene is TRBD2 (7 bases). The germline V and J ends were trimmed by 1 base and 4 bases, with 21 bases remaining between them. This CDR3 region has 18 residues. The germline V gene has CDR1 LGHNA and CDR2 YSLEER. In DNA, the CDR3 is TGCGCCAGCAGCCAAGTAAATTGGGGGGGGGCCAAGGCAGATACGCAGTATTTT. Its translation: CASSQVNWGGAKADTQYF.

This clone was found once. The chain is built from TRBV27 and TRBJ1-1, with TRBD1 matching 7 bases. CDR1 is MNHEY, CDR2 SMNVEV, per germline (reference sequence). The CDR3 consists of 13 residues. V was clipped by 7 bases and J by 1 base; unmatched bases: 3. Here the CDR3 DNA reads TGTGCCAGCATCTCAGGGGGGAACACTGAAGCTTTCTTT. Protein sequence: CASISGGNTEAFF.

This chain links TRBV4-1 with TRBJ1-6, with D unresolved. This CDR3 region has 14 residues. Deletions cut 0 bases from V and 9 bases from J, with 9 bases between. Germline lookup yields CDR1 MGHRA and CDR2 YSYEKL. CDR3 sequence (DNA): TGCGCCAGCAGCCAAGAAGTGAGCCTTTCACCCCTCCACTTT. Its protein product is CASSQEVSLSPLHF.

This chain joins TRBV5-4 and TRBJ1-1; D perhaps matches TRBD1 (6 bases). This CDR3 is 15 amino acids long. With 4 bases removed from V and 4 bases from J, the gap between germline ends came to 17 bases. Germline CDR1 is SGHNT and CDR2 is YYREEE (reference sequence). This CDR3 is CASSAPLGGRTEAFF. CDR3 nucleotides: TGTGCCAGCAGCGCACCCCTGGGGGGGCGCACTGAAGCTTTCTTT.

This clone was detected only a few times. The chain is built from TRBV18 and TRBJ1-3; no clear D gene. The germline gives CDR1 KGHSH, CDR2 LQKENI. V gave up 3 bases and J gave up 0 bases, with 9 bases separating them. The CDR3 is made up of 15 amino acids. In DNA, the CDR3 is TGTGCCAGCTCACCCAACAGATCCTCTGGAAACACCATATATTTT. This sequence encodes CASSPNRSSGNTIYF.

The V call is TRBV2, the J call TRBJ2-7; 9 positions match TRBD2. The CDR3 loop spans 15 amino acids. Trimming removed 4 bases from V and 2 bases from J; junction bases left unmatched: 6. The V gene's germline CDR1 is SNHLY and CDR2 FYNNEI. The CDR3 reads CASSVSGGLTYEQYF. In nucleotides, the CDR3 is TGTGCCAGCAGTGTTAGCGGGGGCCTCACCTACGAGCAGTACTTC.

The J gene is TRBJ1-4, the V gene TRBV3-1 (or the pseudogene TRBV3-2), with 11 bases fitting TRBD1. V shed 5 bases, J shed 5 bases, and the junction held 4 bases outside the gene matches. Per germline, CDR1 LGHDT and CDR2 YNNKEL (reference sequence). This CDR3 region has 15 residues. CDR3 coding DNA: TGTGCCAGCAGCATGTGGGACAGGGGGAATGAAAAACTGTTTTTT. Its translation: CASSMWDRGNEKLFF.

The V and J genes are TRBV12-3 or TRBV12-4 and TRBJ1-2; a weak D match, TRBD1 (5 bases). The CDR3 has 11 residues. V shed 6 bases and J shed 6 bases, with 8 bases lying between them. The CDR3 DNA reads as TGTGCCAGCAGCCTAGGGGATGGCTACACCTTC. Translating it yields CASSLGDGYTF.

The CDR3 region has the DNA TGTGCCAGCAGTTACGGGACAGGGAGTTTTACCGGGGAGCTGTTTTTT. Protein sequence: CASSYGTGSFTGELFF. The chain combines TRBV6-5 with TRBJ2-2; TRBD1 agrees at 9 bases. The germline CDR1 and CDR2 sequences are MNHEY and SVGAGI. Trimming took 2 bases from V and 5 from J; bases not matched to a gene: 6. This CDR3 region has 16 residues.

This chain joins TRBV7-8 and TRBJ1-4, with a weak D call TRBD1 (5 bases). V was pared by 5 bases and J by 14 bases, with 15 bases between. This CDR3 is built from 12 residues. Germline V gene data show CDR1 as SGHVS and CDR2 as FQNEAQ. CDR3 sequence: CASSPPGRVLFF. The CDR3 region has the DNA TGTGCCAGCAGCCCCCCGGGCAGGGTTCTGTTTTTT.

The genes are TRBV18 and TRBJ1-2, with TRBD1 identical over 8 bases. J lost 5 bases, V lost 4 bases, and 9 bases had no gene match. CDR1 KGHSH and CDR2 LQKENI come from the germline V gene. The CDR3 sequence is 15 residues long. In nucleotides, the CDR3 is TGTGCCAGCTCACAACAGGGGGGAGCTTCTTATGGCTACACCTTC. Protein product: CASSQQGGASYGYTF.

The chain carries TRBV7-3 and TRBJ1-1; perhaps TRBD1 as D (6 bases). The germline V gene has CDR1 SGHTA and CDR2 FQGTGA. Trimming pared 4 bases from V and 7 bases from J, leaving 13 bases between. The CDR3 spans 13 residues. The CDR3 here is CASSSTPDSEAFF. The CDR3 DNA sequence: TGTGCCAGCAGCTCGACCCCGGACAGTGAAGCTTTCTTT. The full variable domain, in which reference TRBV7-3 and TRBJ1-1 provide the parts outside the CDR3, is GAGVSQTPSNKVTEKGKYVELRCDPISGHTALYWYRQSLGQGPEFLIYFQGTGAADDSGLPNDRFFAVRPEGSVSTLKIQRTERGDSAVYLCASSSTPDSEAFFGQGTRLTVV.

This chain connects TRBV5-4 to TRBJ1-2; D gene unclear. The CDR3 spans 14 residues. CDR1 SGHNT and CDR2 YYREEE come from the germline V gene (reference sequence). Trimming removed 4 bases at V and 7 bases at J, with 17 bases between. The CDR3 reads CASSLAGNKLGYTF. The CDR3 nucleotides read TGTGCCAGCAGCCTAGCCGGGAATAAACTTGGCTACACCTTC.

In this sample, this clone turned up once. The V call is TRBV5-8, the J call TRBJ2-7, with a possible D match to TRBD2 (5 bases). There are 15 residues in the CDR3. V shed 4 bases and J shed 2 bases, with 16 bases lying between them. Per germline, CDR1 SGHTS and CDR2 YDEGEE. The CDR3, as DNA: TGTGCCAGCAGCACCGGACCACTCGGGGCCTACGAGCAGTACTTC. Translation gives CASSTGPLGAYEQYF.

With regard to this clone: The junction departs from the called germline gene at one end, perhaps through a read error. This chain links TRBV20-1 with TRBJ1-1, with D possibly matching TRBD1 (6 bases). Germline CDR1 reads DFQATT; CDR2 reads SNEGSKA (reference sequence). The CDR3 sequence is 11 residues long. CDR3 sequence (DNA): TGCAGTGCTTCAGGGGACACTCAAGCTTTCTTT. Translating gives CSASGDTQAFF.

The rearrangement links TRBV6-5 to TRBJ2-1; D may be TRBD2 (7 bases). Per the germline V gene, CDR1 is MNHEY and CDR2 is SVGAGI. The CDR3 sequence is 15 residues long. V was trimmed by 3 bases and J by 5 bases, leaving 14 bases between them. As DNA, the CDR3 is TGTGCCAGCAGTTATACGGGCGGGGGCCACAATGAGCAGTTCTTC. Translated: CASSYTGGGHNEQFF.

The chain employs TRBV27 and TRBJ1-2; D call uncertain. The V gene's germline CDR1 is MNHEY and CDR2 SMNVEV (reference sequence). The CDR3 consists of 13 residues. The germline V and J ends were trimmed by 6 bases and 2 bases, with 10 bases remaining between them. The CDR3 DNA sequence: TGTGCCAGCAGCCTAAACGTGAACTATGGCTACACCTTC. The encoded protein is CASSLNVNYGYTF.